Following are 13 T cell receptor beta chains from one sample sequenced in a study of T cells in Graves' hyperthyroidism and ophthalmopathy. Researchers took RNA transcripts and amplified the TCR beta CDR3 regions from them. First-round RT-PCR with HTBI primers amplified the TCR CDR3 region. TCRdb reanalysed the multiplex PCR reads using MiXCR and keeps one entry per CDR3 protein. The table has fewer than 750,000 distinct CDR3 sequences, about 14% seen once; the top ten hold approximately 12%. The source material was blood. All receptors derive from a woman aged 45-59 years with Graves' ophthalmopathy.

This clonotype was seen a few times. The chain joins TRBV3-1 to TRBJ2-1; D ambiguous. CDR3 size: 13 residues. In germline, CDR1 is LGHDT, CDR2 YNNKEL (reference sequence). Trimming pared 1 base from V and 6 bases from J, leaving 7 bases between. The CDR3 coding sequence is TGTGCCAGCAGCCAAGTTGTGGGCAATGAGCAGTTCTTC. Encoded protein: CASSQVVGNEQFF.

In its sample, this clonotype was seen many times. This rearrangement joins TRBV18 to TRBJ2-2; D not resolved. V shed 6 bases and J shed 2 bases, with 10 bases lying between them. Germline lookup yields CDR1 KGHSH and CDR2 LQKENI. The CDR3 consists of 14 residues. The CDR3 reads CASSLNGNTGELFF. CDR3 nucleotides: TGTGCCAGCTCCCTCAACGGAAACACCGGGGAGCTGTTTTTT. Complete variable domain (other parts from reference TRBV18 and TRBJ2-2): NAGVMQNPRHLVRRRGQEARLRCSPMKGHSHVYWYRQLPEEGLKFMVYLQKENIIDESGMPKERFSAEFPKEGPSILRIQQVVRGDSAAYFCASSLNGNTGELFFGEGSRLTVL.

This clonotype has at least ten counts. This chain links TRBV20-1 with TRBJ1-1; D unresolved. Germline-derived CDR1 and CDR2 are DFQATT and SNEGSKA (reference sequence). The CDR3 extends over 13 amino acids. V was trimmed by 0 bases and J by 4 bases, leaving 9 bases between them. The CDR3 region has the DNA TGCAGTGCTAGAGATTCTGCTGTCACTGAAGCTTTCTTT. Its translation: CSARDSAVTEAFF.

This chain uses TRBV20-1 with TRBJ2-1; tentative D call: TRBD2 (5 bases). Germline CDR1 DFQATT, CDR2 SNEGSKA (reference sequence). The ends were cut back, 4 bases at V and 2 bases at J, with 12 bases in the middle. The CDR3 totals 14 residues. The CDR3 is CSANERIPYNEQFF. The DNA for the CDR3 is TGCAGTGCTAACGAGCGGATACCCTACAATGAGCAGTTCTTC.

This clonotype was counted at least ten times. The chain employs TRBV14 and TRBJ2-7, with a weak D call TRBD1 (5 bases). CDR1 is SGHDN, CDR2 FVKESK, per germline. V was clipped by 1 base and J by 3 bases, with 10 bases between them. The CDR3 totals 14 residues. For the CDR3, the DNA is TGTGCCAGCAGCCAAGGACAGCTTAACTACGAGCAGTACTTC. Its translation: CASSQGQLNYEQYF.

This chain links TRBV20-1 with TRBJ1-1; the D gene is possibly TRBD1 (5 bases). CDR1 and CDR2 (germline): DFQATT, SNEGSKA (reference sequence). CDR3 length equals 15 residues. V lost 6 bases and J lost 0, with 17 bases in between. Here the CDR3 DNA reads TGCAGTGCCACCGTTCAGGGACCCATGAACACTGAAGCTTTCTTT. This sequence encodes CSATVQGPMNTEAFF.

This clonotype has ten or more counts. V gene TRBV20-1 combines with J gene TRBJ2-1; 13 nucleotides agree with TRBD2. Germline V CDR1 and CDR2: DFQATT, SNEGSKA (reference sequence). This CDR3 spans 17 amino acids. V gave up 1 base and J gave up 0 bases; unmatched junction bases: 3. The DNA of the CDR3 is TGCAGTGCTAGAGGCGGGACTAGCGGGACCTCCTACAATGAGCAGTTCTTC. Translation gives CSARGGTSGTSYNEQFF.

This clonotype was observed at least ten times. The chain is built from TRBV28 and TRBJ2-5; TRBD2 aligns across 7 bases. Germline V gene sequence: CDR1 MDHEN, CDR2 SYDVKM. The CDR3 covers 13 residues. V lost 8 bases, J lost 2 bases, and 5 bases stayed unmatched. DNA for the CDR3: TGTGCCAGCTCAGGACTAGTGCAAGAGACCCAGTACTTC. It yields the protein CASSGLVQETQYF.

This chain links TRBV12-3 or TRBV12-4 with TRBJ1-6; no firm D call. CDR3 length: 12 residues. The V gene lost 6 bases and the J gene lost 9 bases, with 9 bases spanning the gap. The CDR3 is CASRRGVSPLHF. The CDR3, as DNA: TGTGCCAGCAGGCGGGGTGTTTCACCCCTCCACTTT.

The gene calls are TRBV25-1 and TRBJ2-5; TRBD2 matches 9 bases. Per the germline V gene, CDR1 is MGHDK and CDR2 is SYGVNS. The trim removed 3 bases at V and 2 bases at J, leaving 10 bases unmatched. CDR3 length: 17 residues. CDR3 amino acids: CASSDPRSGGPQETQYF. The CDR3 coding sequence is TGTGCCAGCAGTGATCCCCGAAGCGGGGGGCCTCAAGAGACCCAGTACTTC.

There are many counts of this clonotype. The CDR3 region has the DNA TGTGCCAGCTCACCACGGACACCGCCAGAAGCTTTCTTT. It yields the protein CASSPRTPPEAFF. V gene TRBV18 combines with J gene TRBJ1-1; maybe TRBD1 (5 bases). Germline V CDR1 and CDR2: KGHSH, LQKENI. The CDR3 contains 13 residues. V lost 1 base and J lost 8, with 11 bases in between.

Ten or more counts support this clonotype. V gene TRBV20-1 combines with J gene TRBJ2-1, with 7 bases identical to TRBD2. Unmatched junction bases numbered 9, after V lost 3 bases and J lost 7 bases. Per the germline V gene, CDR1 is DFQATT and CDR2 is SNEGSKA (reference sequence). The CDR3 sequence is 14 residues long. In nucleotides, the CDR3 is TGCAGTGCTAGCCTGGCGGGAGTAATGAATGAGCAGTTCTTC. It codes for CSASLAGVMNEQFF.

This clonotype was seen a few times. The V call is TRBV20-1, the J call TRBJ2-1, with D tentatively TRBD1 (7 bases). The germline V and J ends were trimmed by 1 base and 8 bases, with 15 bases remaining between them. From germline, CDR1 is DFQATT and CDR2 SNEGSKA (reference sequence). The CDR3 is 14 residues long. The CDR3 DNA reads as TGCAGTGCTAGAGGACAGGGACTTCTGCATGAGCAGTTCTTC. This gives the protein CSARGQGLLHEQFF.